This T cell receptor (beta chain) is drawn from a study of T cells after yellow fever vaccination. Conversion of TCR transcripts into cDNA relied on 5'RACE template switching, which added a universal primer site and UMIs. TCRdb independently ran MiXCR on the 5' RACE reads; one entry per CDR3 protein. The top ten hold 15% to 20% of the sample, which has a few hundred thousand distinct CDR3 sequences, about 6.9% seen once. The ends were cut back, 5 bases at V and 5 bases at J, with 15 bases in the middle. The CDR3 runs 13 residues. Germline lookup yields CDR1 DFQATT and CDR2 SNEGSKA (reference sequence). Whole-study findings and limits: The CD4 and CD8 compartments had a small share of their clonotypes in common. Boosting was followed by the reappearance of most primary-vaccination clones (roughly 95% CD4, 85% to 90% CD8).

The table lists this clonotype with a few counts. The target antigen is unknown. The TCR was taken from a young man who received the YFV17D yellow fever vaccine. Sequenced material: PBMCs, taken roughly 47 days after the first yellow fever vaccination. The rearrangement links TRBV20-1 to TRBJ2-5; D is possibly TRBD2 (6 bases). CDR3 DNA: TGCAGTGCTCTAGACCGAGGGAGGGAGACCCAGTACTTC. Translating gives CSALDRGRETQYF.